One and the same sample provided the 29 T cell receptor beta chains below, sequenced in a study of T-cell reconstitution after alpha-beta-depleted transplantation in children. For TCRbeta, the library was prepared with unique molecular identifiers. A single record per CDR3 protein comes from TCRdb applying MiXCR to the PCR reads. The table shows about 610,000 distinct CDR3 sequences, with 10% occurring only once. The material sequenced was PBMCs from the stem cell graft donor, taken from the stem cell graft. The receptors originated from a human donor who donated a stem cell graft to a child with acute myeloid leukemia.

CDR3 amino acids: CASSPPYGKEDTQYF. The CDR3 DNA reads TGTGCCAGCAGCCCACCTTACGGGAAGGAAGATACGCAGTATTTT. The rearrangement joins TRBV11-1 to TRBJ2-3; D is possibly TRBD2 (5 bases). This CDR3 comprises 15 residues. Trimming cost V 5 bases and J 5 bases, with 17 bases left between them. Germline V gene sequence: CDR1 SGHAT, CDR2 FQDESV (reference sequence).

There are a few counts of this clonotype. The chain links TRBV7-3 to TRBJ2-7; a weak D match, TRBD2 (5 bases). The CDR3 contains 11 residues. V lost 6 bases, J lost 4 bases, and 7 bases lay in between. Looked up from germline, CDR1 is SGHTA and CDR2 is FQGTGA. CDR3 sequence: CASRSGYEQYF. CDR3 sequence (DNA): TGTGCCAGCAGATCGGGGTACGAGCAGTACTTC.

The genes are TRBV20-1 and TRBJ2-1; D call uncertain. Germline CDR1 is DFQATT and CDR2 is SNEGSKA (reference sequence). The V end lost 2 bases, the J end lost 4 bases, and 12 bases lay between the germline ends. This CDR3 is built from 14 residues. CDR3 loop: CSARKAVGYNEQFF. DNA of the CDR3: TGCAGTGCTAGAAAGGCAGTTGGGTACAATGAGCAGTTCTTC.

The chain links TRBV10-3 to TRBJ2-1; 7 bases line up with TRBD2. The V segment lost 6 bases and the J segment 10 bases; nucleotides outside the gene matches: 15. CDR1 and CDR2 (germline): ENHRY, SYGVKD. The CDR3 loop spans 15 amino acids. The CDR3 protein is CAIRRDYPGGREQFF. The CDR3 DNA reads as TGTGCCATCAGACGGGACTACCCAGGAGGTAGGGAGCAGTTCTTC.

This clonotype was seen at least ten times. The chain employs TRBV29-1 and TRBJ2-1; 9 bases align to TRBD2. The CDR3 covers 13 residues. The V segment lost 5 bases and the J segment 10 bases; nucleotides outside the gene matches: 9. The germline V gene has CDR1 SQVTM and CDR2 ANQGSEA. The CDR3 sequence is CSVRSSGAREQFF. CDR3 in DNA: TGCAGCGTTAGATCTAGCGGGGCCCGGGAGCAGTTCTTC.

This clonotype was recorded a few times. For the CDR3, the DNA is TGTGCCAGCAACAAAGGGACTAGTGCCGAGAATGAGCAGTTCTTC. As protein: CASNKGTSAENEQFF. The gene calls are TRBV9 and TRBJ2-1; TRBD2 aligns across 8 bases. The CDR3 loop spans 15 amino acids. V trimming: 6 bases; J trimming: 7 bases; junction bases outside the gene matches: 12. Germline lookup yields CDR1 SGDLS and CDR2 YYNGEE.

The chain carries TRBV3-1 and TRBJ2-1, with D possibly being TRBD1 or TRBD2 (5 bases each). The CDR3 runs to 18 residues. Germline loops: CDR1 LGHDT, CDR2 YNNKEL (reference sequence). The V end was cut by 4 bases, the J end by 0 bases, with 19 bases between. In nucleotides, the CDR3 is TGTGCCAGCAGCCTCCTCGGGGACCGTATGAGCTCCTACAATGAGCAGTTCTTC. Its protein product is CASSLLGDRMSSYNEQFF.

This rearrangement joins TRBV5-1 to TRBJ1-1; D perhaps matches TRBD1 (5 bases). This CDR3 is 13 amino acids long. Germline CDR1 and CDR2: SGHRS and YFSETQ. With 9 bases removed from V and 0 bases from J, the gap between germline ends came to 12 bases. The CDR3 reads CATSTGMNTEAFF. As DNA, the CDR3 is TGCGCCACATCAACAGGTATGAACACTGAAGCTTTCTTT.

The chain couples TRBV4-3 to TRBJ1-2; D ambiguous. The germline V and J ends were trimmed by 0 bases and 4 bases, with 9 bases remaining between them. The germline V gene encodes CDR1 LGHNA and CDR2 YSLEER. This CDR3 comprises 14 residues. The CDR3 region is CASSQDRRVYGYTF. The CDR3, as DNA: TGCGCCAGCAGCCAAGATCGGCGGGTCTATGGCTACACCTTC.

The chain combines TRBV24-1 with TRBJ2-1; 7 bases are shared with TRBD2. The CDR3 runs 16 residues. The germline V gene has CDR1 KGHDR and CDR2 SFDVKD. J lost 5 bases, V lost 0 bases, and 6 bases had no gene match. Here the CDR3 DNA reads TGTGCCACCAGTGATTTGTGGGAGCGGGGTAACAATGAGCAGTTCTTC. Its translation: CATSDLWERGNNEQFF.

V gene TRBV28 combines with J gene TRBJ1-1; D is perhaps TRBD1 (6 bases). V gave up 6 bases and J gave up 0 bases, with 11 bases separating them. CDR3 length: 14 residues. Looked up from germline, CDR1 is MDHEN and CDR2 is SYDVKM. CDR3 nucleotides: TGTGCCAGCAGAGGTACAGGGTTGAACACTGAAGCTTTCTTT. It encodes CASRGTGLNTEAFF.

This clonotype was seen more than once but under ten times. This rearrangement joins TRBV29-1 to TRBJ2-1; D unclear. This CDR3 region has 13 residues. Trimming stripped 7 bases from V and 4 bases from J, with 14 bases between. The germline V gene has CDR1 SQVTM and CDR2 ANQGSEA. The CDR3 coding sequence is TGCAGCGCCCTCCGTCGAGTGTACAATGAGCAGTTCTTC. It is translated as CSALRRVYNEQFF.

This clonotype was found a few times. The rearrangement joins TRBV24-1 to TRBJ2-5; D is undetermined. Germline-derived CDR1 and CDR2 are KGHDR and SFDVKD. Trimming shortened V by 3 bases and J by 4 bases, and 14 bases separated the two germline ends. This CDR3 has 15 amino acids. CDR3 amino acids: CATSDIGMAGETQYF. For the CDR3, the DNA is TGTGCCACCAGTGATATTGGGATGGCAGGAGAGACCCAGTACTTC.

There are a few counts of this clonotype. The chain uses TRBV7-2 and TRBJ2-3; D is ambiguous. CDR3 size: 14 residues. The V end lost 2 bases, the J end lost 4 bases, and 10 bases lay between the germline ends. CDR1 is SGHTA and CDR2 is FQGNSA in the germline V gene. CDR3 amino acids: CASSLSTRSDTQYF. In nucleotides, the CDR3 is TGTGCCAGCAGCTTATCAACGAGGTCAGATACGCAGTATTTT.

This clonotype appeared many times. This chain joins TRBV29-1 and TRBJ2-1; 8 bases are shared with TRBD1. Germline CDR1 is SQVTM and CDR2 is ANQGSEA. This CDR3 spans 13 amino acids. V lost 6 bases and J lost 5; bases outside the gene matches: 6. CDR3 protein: CSVWTGSDNEQFF. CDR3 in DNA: TGCAGCGTGTGGACAGGGTCTGACAATGAGCAGTTCTTC.

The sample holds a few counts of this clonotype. The CDR3 DNA follows: TGCGCCAGCAGCTCGATCCCTAGCGGCACCTACAATGAGCAGTTCTTC. Translation gives CASSSIPSGTYNEQFF. The chain recombines TRBV5-1 with TRBJ2-1; the match to TRBD2 covers 7 bases. The CDR3 runs to 16 residues. J was trimmed by 2 bases and V by 3 bases; bases with no gene match: 8. In germline, CDR1 is SGHRS, CDR2 YFSETQ. The entire variable domain, with the rest obtained from reference TRBV5-1 and TRBJ2-1, is as follows: KAGVTQTPRYLIKTRGQQVTLSCSPISGHRSVSWYQQTPGQGLQFLFEYFSETQRNKGNFPGRFSGRQFSNSRSEMNVSTLELGDSALYLCASSSIPSGTYNEQFFGPGTRLTVL.

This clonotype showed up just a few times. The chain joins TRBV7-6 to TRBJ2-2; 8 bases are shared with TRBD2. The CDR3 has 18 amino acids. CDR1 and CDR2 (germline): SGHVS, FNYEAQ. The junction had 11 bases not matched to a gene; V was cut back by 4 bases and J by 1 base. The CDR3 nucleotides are TGTGCCAGCAGCTCCCCCCCCTCTCTAGCGGGGAACACCGGGGAGCTGTTTTTT. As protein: CASSSPPSLAGNTGELFF.

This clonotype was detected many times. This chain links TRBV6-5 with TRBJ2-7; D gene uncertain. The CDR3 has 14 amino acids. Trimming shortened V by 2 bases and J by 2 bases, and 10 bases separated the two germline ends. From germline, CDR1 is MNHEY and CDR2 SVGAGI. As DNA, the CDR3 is TGTGCCAGCAGTTACAATTACAGTCCCTACGAGCAGTACTTC. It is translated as CASSYNYSPYEQYF.

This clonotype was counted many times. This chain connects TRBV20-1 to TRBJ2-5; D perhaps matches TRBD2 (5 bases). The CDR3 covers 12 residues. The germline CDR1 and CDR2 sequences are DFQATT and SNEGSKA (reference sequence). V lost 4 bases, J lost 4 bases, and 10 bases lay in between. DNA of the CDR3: TGCAGTGCTATGTTCGGGATAGAGACCCAGTACTTC. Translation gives CSAMFGIETQYF.

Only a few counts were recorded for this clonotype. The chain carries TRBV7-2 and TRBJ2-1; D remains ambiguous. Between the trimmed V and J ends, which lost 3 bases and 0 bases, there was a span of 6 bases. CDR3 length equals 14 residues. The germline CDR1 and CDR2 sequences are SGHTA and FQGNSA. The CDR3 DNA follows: TGTGCCAGCAGCTTTATGCGCTCCTACAATGAGCAGTTCTTC. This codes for CASSFMRSYNEQFF.

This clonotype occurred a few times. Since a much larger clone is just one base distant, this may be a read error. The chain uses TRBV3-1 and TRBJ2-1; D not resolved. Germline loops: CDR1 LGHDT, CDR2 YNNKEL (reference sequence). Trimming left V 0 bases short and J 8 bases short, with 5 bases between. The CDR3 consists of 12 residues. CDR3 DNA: TGTGCCAGCAGCCAAGAATATCATGAGCAGTTCTTC. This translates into CASSQEYHEQFF.

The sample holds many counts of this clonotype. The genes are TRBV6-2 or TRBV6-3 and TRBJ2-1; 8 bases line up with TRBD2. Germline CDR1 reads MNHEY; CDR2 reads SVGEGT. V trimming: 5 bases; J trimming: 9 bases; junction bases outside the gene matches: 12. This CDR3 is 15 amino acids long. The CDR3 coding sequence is TGTGCCAGCAGTCCCTCGGGACTAGGGGGTTTTGAGCAGTTCTTC. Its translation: CASSPSGLGGFEQFF.

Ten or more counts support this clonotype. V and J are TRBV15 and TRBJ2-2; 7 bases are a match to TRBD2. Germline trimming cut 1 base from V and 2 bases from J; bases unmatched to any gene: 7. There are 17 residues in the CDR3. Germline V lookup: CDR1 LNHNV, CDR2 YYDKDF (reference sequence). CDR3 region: CATSRGLAGLNTGELFF. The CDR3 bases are TGTGCCACCAGCAGAGGTTTAGCGGGCCTAAACACCGGGGAGCTGTTTTTT.

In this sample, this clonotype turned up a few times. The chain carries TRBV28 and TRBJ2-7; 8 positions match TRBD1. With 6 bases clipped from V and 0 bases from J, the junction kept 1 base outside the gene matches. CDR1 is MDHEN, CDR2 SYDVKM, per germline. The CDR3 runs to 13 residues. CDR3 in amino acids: CASRDRVSYEQYF. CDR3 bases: TGTGCCAGCAGGGACAGGGTCTCCTACGAGCAGTACTTC.

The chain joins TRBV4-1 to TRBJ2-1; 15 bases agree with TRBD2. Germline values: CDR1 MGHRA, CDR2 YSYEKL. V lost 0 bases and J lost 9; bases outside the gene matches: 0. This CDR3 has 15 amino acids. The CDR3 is CASSQEGLAGGEQFF. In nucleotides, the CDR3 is TGCGCCAGCAGCCAAGAGGGACTAGCGGGGGGTGAGCAGTTCTTC.

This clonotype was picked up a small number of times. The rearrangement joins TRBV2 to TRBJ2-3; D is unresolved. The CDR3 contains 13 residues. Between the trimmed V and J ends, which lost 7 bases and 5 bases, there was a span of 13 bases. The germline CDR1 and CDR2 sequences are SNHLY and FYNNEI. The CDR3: CASTQGSGDTQYF. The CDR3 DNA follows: TGTGCCAGCACCCAAGGATCCGGAGATACGCAGTATTTT. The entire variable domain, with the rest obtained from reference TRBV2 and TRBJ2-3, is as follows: EPEVTQTPSHQVTQMGQEVILRCVPISNHLYFYWYRQILGQKVEFLVSFYNNEISEKSEIFDDQFSVERPDGSNFTLKIRSTKLEDSAMYFCASTQGSGDTQYFGPGTRLTVL.

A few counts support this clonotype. The CDR3: CASSQDVASADTQYF. In DNA form, the CDR3 reads TGTGCCAGCAGCCAAGATGTGGCTTCGGCAGATACGCAGTATTTT. This chain connects TRBV14 to TRBJ2-3; D is ambiguous. V lost 0 bases and J lost 4, with 11 bases in between. The CDR3 extends over 15 amino acids. CDR1 and CDR2 (germline): SGHDN, FVKESK.

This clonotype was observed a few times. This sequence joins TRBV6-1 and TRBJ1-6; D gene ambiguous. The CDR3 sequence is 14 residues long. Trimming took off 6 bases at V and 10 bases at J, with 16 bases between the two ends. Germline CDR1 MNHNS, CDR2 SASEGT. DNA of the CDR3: TGTGCCAGCAGCCGACTCCCCGGTAACTCACCCCTCCACTTT. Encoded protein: CASSRLPGNSPLHF.

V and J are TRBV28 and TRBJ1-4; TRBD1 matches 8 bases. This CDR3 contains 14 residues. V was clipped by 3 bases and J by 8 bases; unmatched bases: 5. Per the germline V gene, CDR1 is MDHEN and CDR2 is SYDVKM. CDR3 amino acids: CASSFQGANEKLFF. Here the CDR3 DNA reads TGTGCCAGCAGTTTTCAGGGGGCGAACGAAAAACTGTTTTTT.